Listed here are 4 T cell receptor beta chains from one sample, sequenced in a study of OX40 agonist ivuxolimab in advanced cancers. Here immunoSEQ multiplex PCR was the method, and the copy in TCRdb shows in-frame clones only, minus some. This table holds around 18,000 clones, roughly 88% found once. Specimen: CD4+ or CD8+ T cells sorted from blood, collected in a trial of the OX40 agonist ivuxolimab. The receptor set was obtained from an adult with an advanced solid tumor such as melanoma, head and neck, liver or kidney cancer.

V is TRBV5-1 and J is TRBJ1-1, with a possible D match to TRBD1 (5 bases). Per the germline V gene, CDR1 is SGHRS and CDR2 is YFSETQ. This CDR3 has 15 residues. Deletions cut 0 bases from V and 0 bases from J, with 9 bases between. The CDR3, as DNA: TGCGCCAGCAGCTTGGAGGAGGGACTGAACACTGAAGCTTTCTTT. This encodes CASSLEEGLNTEAFF. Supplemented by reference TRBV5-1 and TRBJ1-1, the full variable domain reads KAGVTQTPRYLIKTRGQQVTLSCSPISGHRSVSWYQQTPGQGLQFLFEYFSETQRNKGNFPGRFSGRQFSNSRSEMNVSTLELGDSALYLCASSLEEGLNTEAFFGQGTRLTVV.

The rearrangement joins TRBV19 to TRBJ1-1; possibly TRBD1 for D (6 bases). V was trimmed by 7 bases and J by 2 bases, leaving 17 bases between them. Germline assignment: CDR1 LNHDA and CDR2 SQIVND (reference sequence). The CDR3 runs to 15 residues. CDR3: CASTPDSYLNTEAFF. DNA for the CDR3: TGTGCCAGTACCCCGGACAGCTATTTAAACACTGAAGCTTTCTTT.

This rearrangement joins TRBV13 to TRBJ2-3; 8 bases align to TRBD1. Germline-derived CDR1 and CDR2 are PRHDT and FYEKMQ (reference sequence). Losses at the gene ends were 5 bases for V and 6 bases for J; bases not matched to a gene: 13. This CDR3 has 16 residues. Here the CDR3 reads CASSPRTGLGRDTQYF. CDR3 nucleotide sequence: TGTGCCAGCAGCCCACGGACAGGGTTGGGGAGGGATACGCAGTATTTT. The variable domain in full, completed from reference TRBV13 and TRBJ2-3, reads AAGVIQSPRHLIKEKRETATLKCYPIPRHDTVYWYQQGPGQDPQFLISFYEKMQSDKGSIPDRFSAQQFSDYHSELNMSSLELGDSALYFCASSPRTGLGRDTQYFGPGTRLTVL.

The CDR3 loop is CASSLGTSGRYGEQFF. DNA of the CDR3: TGTGCCAGCAGTTTAGGGACTAGCGGGAGGTATGGTGAGCAGTTCTTC. The chain employs TRBV6-5 and TRBJ2-1; TRBD2 aligns across 15 bases. This CDR3 has 16 residues. CDR1 is MNHEY and CDR2 is SVGAGI in the germline V gene. J gave up 9 bases and V 4 bases, and 7 bases lay outside the gene matches.